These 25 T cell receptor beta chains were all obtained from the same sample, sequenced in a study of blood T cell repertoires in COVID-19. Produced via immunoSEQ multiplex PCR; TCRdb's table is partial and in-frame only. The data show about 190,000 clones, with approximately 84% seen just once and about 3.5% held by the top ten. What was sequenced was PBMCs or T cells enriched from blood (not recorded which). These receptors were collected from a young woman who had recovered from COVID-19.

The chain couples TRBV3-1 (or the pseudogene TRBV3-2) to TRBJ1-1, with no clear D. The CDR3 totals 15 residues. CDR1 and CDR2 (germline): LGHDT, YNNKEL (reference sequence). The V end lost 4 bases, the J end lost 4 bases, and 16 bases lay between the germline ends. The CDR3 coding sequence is TGTGCCAGCAGCCCGACGGGGTTCAAGGGCACTGAAGCTTTCTTT. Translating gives CASSPTGFKGTEAFF.

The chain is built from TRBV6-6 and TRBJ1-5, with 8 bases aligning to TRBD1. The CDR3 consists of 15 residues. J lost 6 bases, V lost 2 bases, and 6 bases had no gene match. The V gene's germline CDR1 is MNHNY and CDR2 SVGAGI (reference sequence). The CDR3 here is CASSYATGGGQPQHF. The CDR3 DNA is TGTGCCAGCAGTTACGCCACAGGGGGGGGTCAGCCCCAGCATTTT.

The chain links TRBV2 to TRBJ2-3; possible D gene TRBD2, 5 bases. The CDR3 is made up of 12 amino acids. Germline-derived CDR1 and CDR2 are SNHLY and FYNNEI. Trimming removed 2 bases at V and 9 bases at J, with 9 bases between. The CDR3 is CASSERERTQYF. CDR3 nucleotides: TGTGCCAGCAGTGAAAGGGAGAGGACGCAGTATTTT.

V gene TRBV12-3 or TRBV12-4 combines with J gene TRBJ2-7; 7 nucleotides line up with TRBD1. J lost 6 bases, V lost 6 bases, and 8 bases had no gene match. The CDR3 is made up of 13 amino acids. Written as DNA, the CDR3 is TGTGCCAGCAGCCAAGGACAGGCCCTCGAGCAGTACTTC. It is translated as CASSQGQALEQYF.

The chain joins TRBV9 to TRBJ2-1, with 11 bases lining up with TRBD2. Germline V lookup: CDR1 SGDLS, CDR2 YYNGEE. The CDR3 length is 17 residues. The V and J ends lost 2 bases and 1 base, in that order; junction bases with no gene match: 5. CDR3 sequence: CASSVGTSGFSYNEQFF. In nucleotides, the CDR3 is TGTGCCAGCAGCGTCGGGACTAGCGGATTTTCCTACAATGAGCAGTTCTTC.

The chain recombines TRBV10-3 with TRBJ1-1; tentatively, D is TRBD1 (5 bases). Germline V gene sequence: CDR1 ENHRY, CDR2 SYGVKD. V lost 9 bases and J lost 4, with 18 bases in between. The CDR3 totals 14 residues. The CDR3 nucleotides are TGTGCCATGGGTCCCCAGGGAAGGGTCACTGAAGCTTTCTTT. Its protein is CAMGPQGRVTEAFF.

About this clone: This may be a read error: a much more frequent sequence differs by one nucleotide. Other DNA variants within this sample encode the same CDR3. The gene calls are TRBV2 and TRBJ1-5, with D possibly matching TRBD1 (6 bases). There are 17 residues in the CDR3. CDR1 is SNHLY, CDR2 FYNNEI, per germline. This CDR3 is CASSQRGASASNQPQHF. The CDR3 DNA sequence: TGTGCCAGCAGCCAACGGGGGGCCTCAGCTAGCAATCAACCCCAGCATTTT.

Here the CDR3 DNA reads TGCGCCAGCAGTGAGGGCAGGGGTTGGTCACCCCTCCACTTT. Translated, it gives CASSEGRGWSPLHF. The chain carries TRBV10-2 and TRBJ1-6; possible D gene TRBD1, 6 bases. V lost 2 bases and J lost 10, with 12 bases in between. In germline, CDR1 is WSHSY, CDR2 SAAADI. This CDR3 has 14 amino acids.

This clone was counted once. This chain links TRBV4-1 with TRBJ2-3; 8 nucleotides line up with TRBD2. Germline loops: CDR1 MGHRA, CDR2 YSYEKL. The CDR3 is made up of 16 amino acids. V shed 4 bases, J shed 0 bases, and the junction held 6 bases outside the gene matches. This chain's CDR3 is CASSLTSGLSTDTQYF. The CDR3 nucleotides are TGCGCCAGCAGCCTAACTAGCGGCCTTAGCACAGATACGCAGTATTTT.

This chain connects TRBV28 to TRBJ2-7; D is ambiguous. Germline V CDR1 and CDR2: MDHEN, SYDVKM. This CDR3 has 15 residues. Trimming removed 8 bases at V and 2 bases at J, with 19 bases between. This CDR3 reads CASSWAPDGPYEQYF. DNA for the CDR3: TGTGCCAGCTCCTGGGCCCCTGATGGTCCCTACGAGCAGTACTTC.

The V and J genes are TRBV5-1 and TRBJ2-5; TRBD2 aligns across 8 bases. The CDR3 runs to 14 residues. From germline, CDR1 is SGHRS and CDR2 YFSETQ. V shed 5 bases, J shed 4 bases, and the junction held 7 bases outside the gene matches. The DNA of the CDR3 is TGCGCCAGCAGTTTCGGGGGGGGGCGAGAGACCCAGTACTTC. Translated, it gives CASSFGGGRETQYF. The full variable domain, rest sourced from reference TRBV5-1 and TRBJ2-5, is KAGVTQTPRYLIKTRGQQVTLSCSPISGHRSVSWYQQTPGQGLQFLFEYFSETQRNKGNFPGRFSGRQFSNSRSEMNVSTLELGDSALYLCASSFGGGRETQYFGPGTRLLVL.

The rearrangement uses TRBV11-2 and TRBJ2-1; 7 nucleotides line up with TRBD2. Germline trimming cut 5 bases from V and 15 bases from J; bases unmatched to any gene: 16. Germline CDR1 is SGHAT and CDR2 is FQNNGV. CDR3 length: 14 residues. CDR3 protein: CASSNSLRTSSGFF. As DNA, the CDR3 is TGTGCCAGCAGCAATAGTCTCAGGACTAGTAGCGGGTTCTTC.

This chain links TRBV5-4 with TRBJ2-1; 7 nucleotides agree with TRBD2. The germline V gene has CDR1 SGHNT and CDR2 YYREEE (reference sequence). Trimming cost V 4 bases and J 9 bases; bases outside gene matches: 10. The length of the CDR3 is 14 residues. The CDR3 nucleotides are TGTGCCAGCAGCCCCGGGGAGGGCCTAGGTGAGCAGTTCTTC. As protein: CASSPGEGLGEQFF.

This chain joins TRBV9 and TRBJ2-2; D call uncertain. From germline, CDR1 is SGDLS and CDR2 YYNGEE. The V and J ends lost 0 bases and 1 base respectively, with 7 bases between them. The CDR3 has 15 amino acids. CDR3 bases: TGTGCCAGCAGCGTAGATCCAGAGAACACCGGGGAGCTGTTTTTT. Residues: CASSVDPENTGELFF.

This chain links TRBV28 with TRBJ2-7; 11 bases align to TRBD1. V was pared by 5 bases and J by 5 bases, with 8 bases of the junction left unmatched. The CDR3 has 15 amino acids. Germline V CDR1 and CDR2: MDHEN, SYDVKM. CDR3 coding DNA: TGTGCCAGCAGTCCCCCTTGGACAGGGGGCGACGAGCAGTACTTC. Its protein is CASSPPWTGGDEQYF.

CDR3 DNA sequence: TGTGCCAGCAGCAAAGGACAGGAAAGAAATGAAAAACTGTTTTTT. Translation gives CASSKGQERNEKLFF. V usage is TRBV21-1 and J usage is TRBJ1-4; the D call TRBD1 from the table was never checked on the DNA. TRBV21-1 is designated a pseudogene. This CDR3 region has 15 residues.

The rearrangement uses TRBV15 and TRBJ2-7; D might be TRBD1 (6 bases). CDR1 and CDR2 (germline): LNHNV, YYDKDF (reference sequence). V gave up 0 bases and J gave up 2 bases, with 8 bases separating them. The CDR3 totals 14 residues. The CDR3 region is CATSRDRGTYEQYF. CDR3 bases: TGTGCCACCAGCAGAGATAGGGGGACCTACGAGCAGTACTTC.

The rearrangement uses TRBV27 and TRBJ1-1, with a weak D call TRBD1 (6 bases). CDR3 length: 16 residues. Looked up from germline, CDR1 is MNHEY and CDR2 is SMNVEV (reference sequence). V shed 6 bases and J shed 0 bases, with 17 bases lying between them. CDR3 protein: CASSNTGRGLNTEAFF. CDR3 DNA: TGTGCCAGCAGCAACACAGGGAGGGGCCTGAACACTGAAGCTTTCTTT.

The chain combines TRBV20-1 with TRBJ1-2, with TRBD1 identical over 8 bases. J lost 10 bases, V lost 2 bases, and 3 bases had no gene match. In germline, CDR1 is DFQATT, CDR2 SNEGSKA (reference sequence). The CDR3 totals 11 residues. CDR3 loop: CSARRTGHYTF. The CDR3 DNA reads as TGCAGTGCTAGAAGGACAGGGCACTACACCTTC.

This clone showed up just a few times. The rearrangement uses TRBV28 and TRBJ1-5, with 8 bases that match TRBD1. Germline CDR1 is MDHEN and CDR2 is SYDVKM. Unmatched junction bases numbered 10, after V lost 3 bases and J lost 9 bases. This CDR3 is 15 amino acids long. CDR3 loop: CASSLARGHPGPQHF. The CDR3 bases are TGTGCCAGCAGTTTGGCCAGGGGGCATCCAGGGCCCCAGCATTTT.

This CDR3 is CASRHGQGEGENSPLHF. The CDR3 nucleotides read TGTGCCAGCAGGCATGGACAGGGAGAAGGTGAAAATTCACCCCTCCACTTT. The chain is built from TRBV27 and TRBJ1-6, with 8 bases matching TRBD1. With 6 bases clipped from V and 7 bases from J, the junction kept 14 bases outside the gene matches. The CDR3 spans 17 residues. The V gene's germline CDR1 is MNHEY and CDR2 SMNVEV (reference sequence).

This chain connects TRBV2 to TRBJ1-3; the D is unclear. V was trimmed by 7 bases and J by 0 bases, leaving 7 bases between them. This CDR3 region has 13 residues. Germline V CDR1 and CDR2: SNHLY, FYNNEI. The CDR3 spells CASMSNSGNTIYF. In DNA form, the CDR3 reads TGTGCCAGCATGAGCAACTCTGGAAACACCATATATTTT. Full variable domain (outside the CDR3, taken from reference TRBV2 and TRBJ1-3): EPEVTQTPSHQVTQMGQEVILRCVPISNHLYFYWYRQILGQKVEFLVSFYNNEISEKSEIFDDQFSVERPDGSNFTLKIRSTKLEDSAMYFCASMSNSGNTIYFGEGSWLTVV.

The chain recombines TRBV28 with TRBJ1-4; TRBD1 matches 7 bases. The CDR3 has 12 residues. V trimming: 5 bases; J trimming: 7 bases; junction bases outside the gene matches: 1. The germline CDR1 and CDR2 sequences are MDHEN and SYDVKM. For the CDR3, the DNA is TGTGCCAGCAGTACAGGGGTTGAAAAACTGTTTTTT. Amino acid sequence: CASSTGVEKLFF.

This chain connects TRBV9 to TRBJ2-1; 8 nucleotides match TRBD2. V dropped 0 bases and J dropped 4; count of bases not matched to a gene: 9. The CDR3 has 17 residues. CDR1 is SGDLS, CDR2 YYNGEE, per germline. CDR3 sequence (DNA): TGTGCCAGCAGCGTAGACCCTCTGGAGCGGGGGTACAATGAGCAGTTCTTC. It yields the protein CASSVDPLERGYNEQFF.

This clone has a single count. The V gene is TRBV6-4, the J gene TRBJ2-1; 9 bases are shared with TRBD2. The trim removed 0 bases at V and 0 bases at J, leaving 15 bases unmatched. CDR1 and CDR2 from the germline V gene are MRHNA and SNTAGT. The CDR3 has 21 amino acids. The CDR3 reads CASSDSRGSGGAYSSYNEQFF. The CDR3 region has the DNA TGTGCCAGCAGTGACTCCCGGGGTAGCGGGGGCGCTTACAGCTCCTACAATGAGCAGTTCTTC.